This TCR beta chain emerged from a study of siplizumab effects on memory and regulatory T cells. The CDR3 is made up of 14 amino acids. Germline V gene lookup returns CDR1 SGDLS and CDR2 YYNGEE. V was clipped by 0 bases and J by 5 bases, with 11 bases between them. Assay used: immunoSEQ multiplex PCR; TCRdb lists only in-frame clones, some missing. Seen here are 100,000 or so clones, roughly 94% observed once, and the top ten hold around 0.68%. The rearrangement links TRBV9 to TRBJ1-2; D ambiguous. The sample taken for sequencing was Tregs sorted from blood. The receptor was isolated from a human donor in good health. CDR3 sequence (DNA): TGTGCCAGCAGCGTAGGACCGGGTTCTTATGGCTACACCTTC. Residues: CASSVGPGSYGYTF. The full variable domain, its missing parts supplied by reference TRBV9 and TRBJ1-2, is DSGVTQTPKHLITATGQRVTLRCSPRSGDLSVYWYQQSLDQGLQFLIQYYNGEERAKGNILERFSAQQFPDLHSELNLSSLELGDSALYFCASSVGPGSYGYTFGSGTRLTVV.